This T cell receptor beta chain originates from a study of cytomegalovirus exposure and HLA in healthy donors. Findings and caveats of the study: In a later analysis, TCR beta V- and J-gene trimming showed a link to a missense DCLRE1C variant.

Amplification used 60 Vbeta primers and 13 Jbeta primers. The method was immunoSEQ multiplex PCR; TCRdb's version includes in-frame clones alone and lacks a portion of them. This sample contains 110,000 to 150,000 clones. V lost 1 base to trimming and J lost 5 bases, with 21 bases between them. Germline CDR1 reads SGHTA; CDR2 reads FQGNSA. The CDR3 spans 17 residues. Concerning this clone itself: No antigen is known for it.

The chain is built from TRBV7-2 and TRBJ2-7; a possible D gene is TRBD2 (6 bases). Input material: PBMCs. This receptor was taken from a man aged 35 to 55 in good health and CMV-seronegative. CDR3 DNA sequence: TGTGCCAGCAGCTTAGGGGGAGGCGCAGCCTCGAGGAACGAGCAGTACTTC. Translated: CASSLGGGAASRNEQYF.